The sample holds a few counts of the clone carrying this TCR beta chain. Its cognate antigen is unknown. The sample belongs to a study of blood T cells in healthy people across ages. About the research overall: When template switching was applied, about one barcoded beta molecule was captured per two T cells. Study results and limitations: Roughly linear age-related decline in beta diversity appeared, significant by age roughly 40.

A J-beta primer mix and a sample-barcoded 5' primer were used in a second PCR of about 7 to 12 cycles. TCRdb reprocessed the 5' RACE reads via MiXCR and lists one record per CDR3 protein. The sample contains some 640,000 distinct CDR3 sequences, 45% to 50% of which appear only once. Deletions cut 1 base from V and 9 bases from J, with 13 bases between. Germline loops: CDR1 LGHNA, CDR2 YNFKEQ. This CDR3 comprises 14 residues. There were healthy Caucasian individuals from Russia, aged about 6 to 95, serving as donors. PBMCs were isolated at a quantity of at least 7 million per sample. This TCR was recovered from a woman aged 60 to 75 in good health. The sequenced sample was blood. The rearrangement uses TRBV4-2 and TRBJ2-1; TRBD2 might be the D (6 bases). CDR3 bases: TGTGCCAGCAGCCAAGGTCGGGAGTACGGTGAGCAGTTCTTC. It yields the protein CASSQGREYGEQFF.